These 25 T cell receptor beta chains came from one sample sequenced in a study of low-dose radiotherapy and immunotherapy resistance in tumors. Sample time point: before trial treatment. TRAV and TRBV primers primed cDNA for both TCRalpha and TCRbeta. TCRs were put through roughly 20 PCR cycles of amplification with Phusion. A constant-region primer and the V-primer adapter served as the primer pair. In TCRdb, the reads were re-called with MiXCR into one record per CDR3 protein. Here the sample spans 60,000 to 75,000 distinct CDR3 sequences, around 27% being singletons. The specimen comprised PBMCs, sampled before treatment. Every receptor here comes from a male donor with rectosigmoid adenocarcinoma.

This clonotype was counted at least ten times. The chain links TRBV24-1 to TRBJ2-3; D may be TRBD1 (5 bases). With 9 bases removed from V and 5 bases from J, the gap between germline ends came to 8 bases. Germline V gives CDR1 KGHDR, CDR2 SFDVKD. This CDR3 spans 11 amino acids. This CDR3 reads CATGARDTQYF. Here the CDR3 DNA reads TGTGCCACCGGGGCGAGAGATACGCAGTATTTT.

This clonotype was seen ten or more times. The rearrangement uses TRBV20-1 and TRBJ2-1; D is perhaps TRBD1 (5 bases). The CDR3 runs 15 residues. Germline assignment: CDR1 DFQATT and CDR2 SNEGSKA (reference sequence). V was pared by 0 bases and J by 2 bases, with 11 bases between. CDR3 region: CSARDLGAAYNEQFF. CDR3 coding DNA: TGCAGTGCTAGAGATCTAGGGGCTGCCTACAATGAGCAGTTCTTC.

This clonotype has more than one count but fewer than ten. This likely traces to a read error, being one base from a far larger clone. The V call is TRBV6-2 or TRBV6-3, the J call TRBJ2-7, with D unresolved. V was pared by 2 bases and J by 2 bases, with 7 bases between. CDR1 MNHEY and CDR2 SVGEGT come from the germline V gene. The CDR3 has 13 residues. CDR3 bases: TGTGCCAGCAGTTACAGTGGGACCTACGAGCAGTACTTC. Protein: CASSYSGTYEQYF.

The sample holds many counts of this clonotype. The rearrangement joins TRBV7-9 to TRBJ2-5; 10 bases align to TRBD1. The CDR3 covers 15 residues. The V gene's germline CDR1 is SEHNR and CDR2 FQNEAQ (reference sequence). V gave up 5 bases and J gave up 2 bases; unmatched junction bases: 5. Here the CDR3 DNA reads TGTGCCAGCAGCAATCGGGACAGGGGACAAGAGACCCAGTACTTC. This gives the protein CASSNRDRGQETQYF.

The CDR3: CASSFMRVSNQPQHF. The CDR3 DNA reads TGTGCCAGCAGTTTCATGAGGGTTAGCAATCAGCCCCAGCATTTT. The chain employs TRBV28 and TRBJ1-5; unclear D gene. The length of the CDR3 is 15 residues. Germline CDR1 reads MDHEN; CDR2 reads SYDVKM. The V gene lost 3 bases and the J gene lost 0 bases, with 9 bases spanning the gap. The variable domain in full, with the rest retrieved from reference TRBV28 and TRBJ1-5, is DVKVTQSSRYLVKRTGEKVFLECVQDMDHENMFWYRQDPGLGLRLIYFSYDVKMKEKGDIPEGYSVSREKKERFSLILESASTNQTSMYLCASSFMRVSNQPQHFGDGTRLSIL.

Many counts were recorded for this clonotype. The chain is built from TRBV27 and TRBJ2-1; D remains unclear. Trimming removed 5 bases from V and 0 bases from J, with 5 bases in between. The CDR3 runs to 13 residues. CDR1 is MNHEY and CDR2 is SMNVEV in the germline V gene (reference sequence). The CDR3 DNA reads TGTGCCAGCAGTACCACCTCCTACAATGAGCAGTTCTTC. Encoded protein: CASSTTSYNEQFF.

Comment on this clonotype: A far larger clone is off by one base, so a read error is likely. V is TRBV5-1 and J is TRBJ2-7; TRBD2 agrees at 11 bases. Looked up from germline, CDR1 is SGHRS and CDR2 is YFSETQ. The CDR3 is 16 amino acids. Trimming took 4 bases from V and 7 from J; bases not matched to a gene: 13. The DNA of the CDR3 is TGCGCCAGCAGCCCTAGACTAGCGGGAAGCCTCAATGAGCAGTACTTC. As protein: CASSPRLAGSLNEQYF.

This clonotype was observed a handful of times. The V and J genes are TRBV27 and TRBJ2-1; D is tentatively TRBD1 or TRBD2 (5 bases each). The CDR3 contains 15 residues. Trimming removed 5 bases at V and 4 bases at J, with 15 bases between. The V gene's germline CDR1 is MNHEY and CDR2 SMNVEV (reference sequence). CDR3 nucleotides: TGTGCCAGCAGTACAAGAGGGGACCCTTACAATGAGCAGTTCTTC. Protein product: CASSTRGDPYNEQFF.

At least ten counts were recorded for this clonotype. This chain uses TRBV30 with TRBJ2-7; a weak D match, TRBD2 (5 bases). Deletions cut 2 bases from V and 3 bases from J, with 5 bases between. Germline V gene data show CDR1 as GTSNPN and CDR2 as SVGIG (reference sequence). The CDR3 is 11 residues long. CDR3 region: CAWSRGYEQYF. The CDR3 nucleotides read TGTGCCTGGAGTCGGGGCTACGAGCAGTACTTC.

This clonotype was detected many times. This rearrangement joins TRBV7-2 to TRBJ2-2; TRBD1 is a possible D gene (6 bases). V was pared by 5 bases and J by 6 bases, with 13 bases between. CDR1 is SGHTA and CDR2 is FQGNSA in the germline V gene. This CDR3 comprises 14 residues. The CDR3 sequence: CASSVNRAAGELFF. Here the CDR3 DNA reads TGTGCCAGCAGCGTAAACAGGGCGGCCGGGGAGCTGTTTTTT.

This clonotype has at least ten counts. The chain combines TRBV9 with TRBJ1-2; the match to TRBD1 covers 10 bases. The CDR3 contains 15 residues. Germline lookup yields CDR1 SGDLS and CDR2 YYNGEE. With V trimmed by 3 bases and J by 4 bases, 6 bases remained unmatched. CDR3: CASSALGQGIYGYTF. The CDR3 bases are TGTGCCAGCAGCGCCCTGGGACAGGGGATCTATGGCTACACCTTC.

This clonotype was seen ten or more times. The chain joins TRBV7-2 to TRBJ2-5; 10 bases fit TRBD2. Germline CDR1 SGHTA, CDR2 FQGNSA. With V trimmed by 5 bases and J by 3 bases, 9 bases remained unmatched. This CDR3 region has 16 residues. The CDR3 nucleotides are TGTGCCAGCAGCCGGCGGACTAGCGGATCGAAAGAGACCCAGTACTTC. It yields the protein CASSRRTSGSKETQYF.

The CDR3 loop is CSARELGQGAKEKLFF. As DNA, the CDR3 is TGCAGTGCTAGGGAATTAGGACAGGGGGCGAAAGAAAAACTGTTTTTT. The chain has TRBV20-1 and TRBJ1-4; 11 bases agree with TRBD1. The V and J ends lost 3 bases and 8 bases, in that order; junction bases with no gene match: 11. CDR1 DFQATT and CDR2 SNEGSKA come from the germline V gene (reference sequence). CDR3 size: 16 residues.

With regard to this clonotype: This is likely an artifact of a read error, given a far larger clone one base away. This sequence joins TRBV3-1 and TRBJ2-1; D not certain. This CDR3 has 14 amino acids. V gave up 4 bases and J gave up 10 bases, with 17 bases separating them. The germline CDR1 and CDR2 sequences are LGHDT and YNNKEL (reference sequence). The CDR3 coding sequence is TGTGCCAGCAGCCCCCTGTGGGGTGGCCACGAGCAGTTCTTC. Residues: CASSPLWGGHEQFF.

The chain couples TRBV5-1 to TRBJ2-1; no definite D call. Germline lookup yields CDR1 SGHRS and CDR2 YFSETQ. CDR3 size: 14 residues. Trimming took off 2 bases at V and 4 bases at J, with 10 bases between the two ends. The CDR3 bases are TGCGCCAGCAGCTTCTCTGCGGTATACAATGAGCAGTTCTTC. Its protein is CASSFSAVYNEQFF.

The chain couples TRBV4-2 to TRBJ2-1; tentative D call: TRBD2 (5 bases). CDR1 is LGHNA and CDR2 is YNFKEQ in the germline V gene. This CDR3 has 16 residues. V dropped 6 bases and J dropped 4 bases, with 19 bases sitting between them. The DNA for the CDR3 is TGTGCCAGCAGAGGCAAACTAGTTATCTTTTACAATGAGCAGTTCTTC. Translation gives CASRGKLVIFYNEQFF.

CDR3 sequence: CSALLAGGEREQFF. DNA for the CDR3: TGCAGTGCTCTACTAGCGGGAGGGGAGAGAGAGCAGTTCTTC. The chain has TRBV20-1 and TRBJ2-1; 13 positions match TRBD2. This CDR3 comprises 14 residues. V shed 5 bases, J shed 10 bases, and the junction held 8 bases outside the gene matches. The germline V gene encodes CDR1 DFQATT and CDR2 SNEGSKA (reference sequence).

In this sample, this clonotype turned up many times. The chain has TRBV18 and TRBJ2-7; 9 nucleotides line up with TRBD1. The V segment lost 1 base and the J segment 4 bases; nucleotides outside the gene matches: 8. The CDR3 is 16 amino acids. Germline lookup yields CDR1 KGHSH and CDR2 LQKENI. The CDR3 DNA reads as TGTGCCAGCTCACCACTTACAGGGGGCTCGTCATACGAGCAGTACTTC. It specifies CASSPLTGGSSYEQYF.

This clonotype was recorded many times. The genes are TRBV28 and TRBJ1-5; D uncertain. The CDR3 loop spans 12 amino acids. Trimming pared 6 bases from V and 5 bases from J, leaving 8 bases between. Per germline, CDR1 MDHEN and CDR2 SYDVKM. Here the CDR3 reads CASSQTDQPQHF. The DNA for the CDR3 is TGTGCCAGCAGCCAAACAGATCAGCCCCAGCATTTT.

This chain uses TRBV11-3 with TRBJ2-1; D is ambiguous. V dropped 7 bases and J dropped 4 bases, with 17 bases sitting between them. The CDR3 totals 15 residues. Per the germline V gene, CDR1 is SGHNT and CDR2 is YENEEA. The CDR3 nucleotides read TGTGCCAGCAACACCGGGTCTGAACGATACAATGAGCAGTTCTTC. Protein product: CASNTGSERYNEQFF.

This clonotype showed up many times. This chain joins TRBV6-2 or TRBV6-3 and TRBJ2-1; 7 positions agree with TRBD1. CDR1 and CDR2 (germline): MNHEY, SVGEGT. The CDR3 consists of 15 residues. V shed 10 bases and J 3 bases; nucleotides not matched to a gene: 12. The CDR3 coding sequence is TGTGCCATCTCTAGAGGGACAGATAACTACAATGAGCAGTTCTTC. As protein: CAISRGTDNYNEQFF.

The chain has TRBV28 and TRBJ1-5; D might be TRBD1 (5 bases). V lost 3 bases, J lost 0 bases, and 9 bases lay in between. The CDR3 covers 15 residues. From germline, CDR1 is MDHEN and CDR2 SYDVKM. Here the CDR3 DNA reads TGTGCCAGCAGTTTGGGGACTGGTAGCAATCAGCCCCAGCATTTT. Translating gives CASSLGTGSNQPQHF.

This clonotype was observed at least ten times. CDR3: CSVLRGGYQGEQYF. CDR3 sequence (DNA): TGCAGCGTCCTTAGGGGAGGATACCAGGGGGAGCAGTACTTC. The chain combines TRBV20-1 with TRBJ2-7, with D perhaps matching TRBD1 or TRBD2 (6 bases each). The CDR3 spans 14 residues. CDR1 is DFQATT, CDR2 SNEGSKA, per germline (reference sequence).

Many counts were recorded for this clonotype. CDR3 sequence (DNA): TGTGCCAGCAGTCCCCCGCGCGAACTTTCCCCCTACGAGCAGTACTTC. Translation: CASSPPRELSPYEQYF. This chain connects TRBV28 to TRBJ2-7; unclear D gene. This CDR3 is built from 16 residues. Germline CDR1 is MDHEN and CDR2 is SYDVKM. Trimming stripped 5 bases from V and 2 bases from J, with 19 bases between.

On this clonotype itself: This is likely an artifact of a read error, given a far larger clone one base away. This chain links TRBV10-3 with TRBJ1-2, with D unresolved. The CDR3 consists of 16 residues. The germline CDR1 and CDR2 sequences are ENHRY and SYGVKD. Trimming took 3 bases from V and 4 from J, leaving 18 bases between them. The CDR3 is CAISEAPWETAYGYTF. The CDR3 DNA follows: TGTGCCATCAGTGAAGCCCCCTGGGAAACAGCCTATGGCTACACCTTC.